This passage covers 22 T cell receptor beta chains from one sample sequenced in a study of blood T cell repertoires in COVID-19. Using immunoSEQ multiplex PCR, the repertoire was profiled, and TCRdb retains in-frame clones only, with some absent. This table has about 230,000 clones, approximately 84% appearing once. Sequenced material: peripheral blood. These receptors all stem from a man aged 40-55 years with acute or convalescent COVID-19.

The V gene is TRBV6-5, the J gene TRBJ2-7; D not certain. There are 11 residues in the CDR3. Germline V lookup: CDR1 MNHEY, CDR2 SVGAGI. The ends were cut back, 8 bases at V and 6 bases at J, with 11 bases in the middle. In DNA, the CDR3 is TGTGCCAGCTCTATCACAGCCGAGCAGTACTTC. It specifies CASSITAEQYF.

J is TRBJ2-3 and V is TRBV5-6; D unresolved. This CDR3 region has 12 residues. Germline V gene lookup returns CDR1 SGHDT and CDR2 YYEEEE. Trimming cost V 4 bases and J 2 bases, with 5 bases left between them. The CDR3 DNA reads TGTGCCAGCAGCCGCGTCACAGATACGCAGTATTTT. This sequence encodes CASSRVTDTQYF.

V is TRBV20-1 and J is TRBJ1-1; the D gene is possibly TRBD1 (5 bases). The CDR3 is made up of 11 amino acids. Germline-derived CDR1 and CDR2 are DFQATT and SNEGSKA (reference sequence). CDR3: CRTVMNTEAFF. The CDR3, as DNA: TGCAGGACAGTAATGAACACTGAAGCTTTCTTT.

The rearrangement uses TRBV7-3 and TRBJ1-5; no clear D gene. The germline V gene has CDR1 SGHTA and CDR2 FQGTGA. The CDR3 loop spans 14 amino acids. Trimming shortened V by 0 bases and J by 5 bases, and 8 bases separated the two germline ends. The CDR3 sequence is CASSLTGSDQPQHF. As DNA, the CDR3 is TGTGCCAGCAGCTTAACCGGGTCCGATCAGCCCCAGCATTTT.

The genes are TRBV15 and TRBJ1-6; 7 bases agree with TRBD1. V was pared by 9 bases and J by 9 bases, with 5 bases of the junction left unmatched. This CDR3 is built from 12 residues. CDR1 and CDR2 (germline): LNHNV, YYDKDF (reference sequence). DNA of the CDR3: TGTGCCACGGGACAGACCACTTCACCCCTCCACTTT. Protein: CATGQTTSPLHF.

The chain carries TRBV6-5 and TRBJ2-7; D unresolved. The CDR3 covers 13 residues. Germline V gene data show CDR1 as MNHEY and CDR2 as SVGAGI. V gave up 8 bases and J gave up 6 bases, with 17 bases separating them. CDR3 bases: TGTGCCAGCGTCGAATCCACTCCAGGCGAGCAGTACTTC. Translation: CASVESTPGEQYF.

This clone has a handful of counts. The CDR3 DNA reads as TGTGCCAGCAGCCAAGGGACAGTCTTACTTGGCTACACCTTC. It encodes CASSQGTVLLGYTF. The rearrangement uses TRBV3-1 (or the pseudogene TRBV3-2) and TRBJ1-2; D possibly corresponds to TRBD1 (6 bases). Trimming took 1 base from V and 7 from J, leaving 13 bases between them. CDR3 length equals 14 residues. Germline CDR1 reads LGHDT; CDR2 reads YNNKEL (reference sequence).

CDR3 in DNA: TGTGCCTGGACTGTAGGGCAGGGGGCAAGGACTGAAGCTTTCTTT. Amino acid sequence: CAWTVGQGARTEAFF. The chain employs TRBV30 and TRBJ1-1, with TRBD1 identical over 8 bases. The CDR3 consists of 15 residues. After removal of 4 bases from V and 5 bases from J, the junction contained 12 bases not matched to a gene. The germline V gene has CDR1 GTSNPN and CDR2 SVGIG (reference sequence).

This chain connects TRBV30 to TRBJ1-5; 7 nucleotides match TRBD1. Germline assignment: CDR1 GTSNPN and CDR2 SVGIG (reference sequence). Losses at the gene ends were 4 bases for V and 4 bases for J; bases not matched to a gene: 7. This CDR3 region has 14 residues. The CDR3 DNA is TGTGCCTGGACCTCGGGCAGGGGGAATCAGCCCCAGCATTTT. This gives the protein CAWTSGRGNQPQHF.

This clone was picked up one time. The V and J genes are TRBV19 and TRBJ1-5, with a possible D match to TRBD1 (5 bases). CDR3 length: 14 amino acids. The germline V gene has CDR1 LNHDA and CDR2 SQIVND (reference sequence). The V and J ends lost 4 bases and 2 bases respectively, with 9 bases between them. CDR3 amino acids: CASSTGGGNQPQHF. The CDR3 nucleotides are TGTGCCAGTAGTACGGGGGGAGGCAATCAGCCCCAGCATTTT.

The chain has TRBV7-8 and TRBJ2-1; TRBD2 matches at 11 bases. V was clipped by 3 bases and J by 7 bases; unmatched bases: 5. In germline, CDR1 is SGHVS, CDR2 FQNEAQ. This CDR3 has 15 residues. CDR3 coding DNA: TGTGCCAGCAGCTTGGTGACTAGCGGGGAGAATGAGCAGTTCTTC. Translated, it gives CASSLVTSGENEQFF.

V is TRBV5-5 and J is TRBJ2-1; maybe TRBD1 (5 bases). The CDR3 has 13 amino acids. Trimming took 2 bases from V and 9 from J, leaving 12 bases between them. Germline V gives CDR1 SGHKS, CDR2 YYEKEE (reference sequence). The CDR3 protein is CASSFRTNTEQFF. In nucleotides, the CDR3 is TGTGCCAGCAGCTTTAGGACAAACACTGAGCAGTTCTTC.

This clone was seen at least ten times. The sample holds other DNA sequences that translate to the same CDR3. The gene calls are TRBV2 and TRBJ1-6; no reliable D call. V lost 4 bases to trimming and J lost 4 bases, with 8 bases between them. Germline CDR1 and CDR2: SNHLY and FYNNEI. CDR3 length equals 14 residues. Here the CDR3 reads CASSVVTYNSPLHF. DNA for the CDR3: TGTGCCAGCAGTGTAGTGACATATAATTCACCCCTCCACTTT.

The gene calls are TRBV19 and TRBJ1-4; D is unclear. Germline V gives CDR1 LNHDA, CDR2 SQIVND (reference sequence). The CDR3 runs to 15 residues. V gave up 3 bases and J gave up 8 bases, with 16 bases separating them. CDR3: CASSIIGRRGEKLFF. In nucleotides, the CDR3 is TGTGCCAGTAGTATTATCGGCAGGCGTGGAGAAAAACTGTTTTTT. Using reference TRBV19 and TRBJ1-4 for the parts outside the CDR3, the full variable domain is DGGITQSPKYLFRKEGQNVTLSCEQNLNHDAMYWYRQDPGQGLRLIYYSQIVNDFQKGDIAEGYSVSREKKESFPLTVTSAQKNPTAFYLCASSIIGRRGEKLFFGSGTQLSVL.

CDR3 amino acids: CGTRDTEAFF. As DNA, the CDR3 is TGCGGAACGCGGGATACTGAAGCTTTCTTT. The rearrangement links TRBV29-1 to TRBJ1-1, with D hard to call. From germline, CDR1 is SQVTM and CDR2 ANQGSEA. The length of the CDR3 is 10 residues.

V gene TRBV30 combines with J gene TRBJ2-7, with TRBD2 as a possible D gene (5 bases). Germline V gene data show CDR1 as GTSNPN and CDR2 as SVGIG (reference sequence). CDR3 size: 13 residues. V gave up 1 base and J gave up 6 bases, with 13 bases separating them. The CDR3 nucleotides read TGTGCCTGGAGTGAGGGAGTTGCTGGCGAGCAGTACTTC. Translated, it gives CAWSEGVAGEQYF.

The V call is TRBV30, the J call TRBJ1-2; unclear D gene. Per germline, CDR1 GTSNPN and CDR2 SVGIG (reference sequence). The CDR3 runs to 15 residues. V dropped 2 bases and J dropped 3 bases, with 16 bases sitting between them. The DNA for the CDR3 is TGTGCCTGGAGTAGAACCAGAGGGTTCCACTATGGCTACACCTTC. Its translation is CAWSRTRGFHYGYTF.

The chain joins TRBV9 to TRBJ2-5; 15 nucleotides line up with TRBD2. Looked up from germline, CDR1 is SGDLS and CDR2 is YYNGEE. J gave up 5 bases and V 0 bases, and 8 bases lay outside the gene matches. This CDR3 has 18 residues. In DNA form, the CDR3 reads TGTGCCAGCAGCGTAGGGACTAGCGGGGGGGCCGTCCACGAGACCCAGTACTTC. It encodes CASSVGTSGGAVHETQYF.

The V call is TRBV5-1, the J call TRBJ2-1, with 10 bases aligning to TRBD1. Germline CDR1 reads SGHRS; CDR2 reads YFSETQ. This CDR3 has 17 residues. V shed 2 bases, J shed 0 bases, and the junction held 5 bases outside the gene matches. The CDR3 region is CASSFQGQGSSYNEQFF. The CDR3 nucleotides are TGCGCCAGCAGCTTCCAGGGACAGGGGAGCTCCTACAATGAGCAGTTCTTC.

This clone was seen only once. This chain uses TRBV29-1 with TRBJ2-7; TRBD2 agrees at 7 bases. The germline V gene encodes CDR1 SQVTM and CDR2 ANQGSEA. This CDR3 contains 13 residues. The J segment lost 9 bases and the V segment lost 6 bases, leaving 14 bases of the junction unmatched. The CDR3 coding sequence is TGCAGCGTGCAGTGGGGGGGACGGGAAGGGCAGTACTTC. Translation: CSVQWGGREGQYF.

This sequence joins TRBV6-5 and TRBJ2-7; TRBD2 matches at 11 bases. V shed 5 bases, J shed 4 bases, and the junction held 7 bases outside the gene matches. Germline V gene sequence: CDR1 MNHEY, CDR2 SVGAGI. The CDR3 loop spans 15 amino acids. The CDR3 coding sequence is TGTGCCAGCAGTCACGGGACTAGCGGTACTTACGAGCAGTACTTC. Protein sequence: CASSHGTSGTYEQYF.

This sequence joins TRBV15 and TRBJ1-5, with unresolved D. CDR1 is LNHNV, CDR2 YYDKDF, per germline (reference sequence). There are 15 residues in the CDR3. V dropped 0 bases and J dropped 4 bases, with 10 bases sitting between them. The CDR3 sequence is CATSREGGRNQPQHF. The CDR3, as DNA: TGTGCCACCAGCAGAGAGGGAGGAAGAAATCAGCCCCAGCATTTT.